Each of the 15 T cell receptor beta chains below was sequenced from the same sample in a study of cytomegalovirus exposure and HLA in healthy donors. Measured with immunoSEQ multiplex PCR; TCRdb has only the in-frame clones, and not every one. The table has about 160,000 clones, around nine tenths seen once. The material sequenced was PBMCs. These receptors were obtained from a young man in good health and CMV-seronegative.

In this sample, this clone turned up once. The J gene is TRBJ2-5, the V gene TRBV11-2, with 12 bases aligning to TRBD2. J lost 2 bases, V lost 1 base, and 5 bases had no gene match. This CDR3 spans 17 amino acids. Germline V lookup: CDR1 SGHAT, CDR2 FQNNGV. DNA of the CDR3: TGTGCCAGCAGCTTAGTACCTAGCGGGGGGGTACAAGAGACCCAGTACTTC. Residues: CASSLVPSGGVQETQYF.

The chain has TRBV5-6 and TRBJ2-6, with 9 bases that match TRBD1. There are 17 residues in the CDR3. The V and J ends lost 7 bases and 0 bases, in that order; junction bases with no gene match: 8. CDR1 is SGHDT and CDR2 is YYEEEE in the germline V gene. CDR3 loop: CASDGQGLISGANVLTF. As DNA, the CDR3 is TGTGCCAGCGACGGACAGGGGTTAATCTCTGGGGCCAACGTCCTGACTTTC. Combining the CDR3 with reference TRBV5-6 and TRBJ2-6 gives the whole variable domain DAGVTQSPTHLIKTRGQQVTLRCSPKSGHDTVSWYQQALGQGPQFIFQYYEEEERQRGNFPDRFSGHQFPNYSSELNVNALLLGDSALYLCASDGQGLISGANVLTFGAGSRLTVL.

The rearrangement joins TRBV5-1 to TRBJ2-3; 9 bases agree with TRBD1. Germline V lookup: CDR1 SGHRS, CDR2 YFSETQ. Trimming removed 0 bases from V and 2 bases from J; junction bases left unmatched: 7. The CDR3 totals 17 residues. CDR3 region: CASSLARDRANTDTQYF. DNA for the CDR3: TGCGCCAGCAGCTTGGCCCGGGACAGGGCTAACACAGATACGCAGTATTTT.

This chain uses TRBV10-3 with TRBJ2-5; tentative D call: TRBD2 (5 bases). Looked up from germline, CDR1 is ENHRY and CDR2 is SYGVKD. Trimming pared 0 bases from V and 5 bases from J, leaving 10 bases between. CDR3 length equals 14 residues. The CDR3 DNA sequence: TGTGCCATCAGTGAGTCCAGCGGCACGGAGACCCAGTACTTC. Its protein product is CAISESSGTETQYF.

This rearrangement joins TRBV4-1 to TRBJ2-7; D possibly corresponds to TRBD2 (6 bases). The V gene lost 2 bases and the J gene lost 5 bases, with 16 bases spanning the gap. This CDR3 is built from 15 residues. The germline CDR1 and CDR2 sequences are MGHRA and YSYEKL. CDR3 sequence reads: CASSQLFPGRNEQYF. As DNA, the CDR3 is TGCGCCAGCAGCCAACTATTCCCCGGGAGAAACGAGCAGTACTTC.

The chain has TRBV7-2 and TRBJ1-5; TRBD1 aligns across 7 bases. The trim removed 2 bases at V and 4 bases at J, leaving 14 bases unmatched. The CDR3 contains 18 residues. Germline CDR1 reads SGHTA; CDR2 reads FQGNSA. In DNA, the CDR3 is TGTGCCAGCAGCTTATTTATGTCGGGAACAGGGGATAATCAGCCCCAGCATTTT. Amino acid sequence: CASSLFMSGTGDNQPQHF.

Written as DNA, the CDR3 is TGTGCCAGCAGCTCACTAGCGACCCAAGAGACCCAGTACTTC. Protein product: CASSSLATQETQYF. The chain joins TRBV13 to TRBJ2-5, with 7 bases matching TRBD2. The CDR3 loop spans 14 amino acids. Germline CDR1 PRHDT, CDR2 FYEKMQ (reference sequence). The J segment lost 1 base and the V segment lost 4 bases, leaving 3 bases of the junction unmatched.

The V and J genes are TRBV5-1 and TRBJ2-1; 10 nucleotides line up with TRBD2. Looked up from germline, CDR1 is SGHRS and CDR2 is YFSETQ. The trim removed 5 bases at V and 0 bases at J, leaving 5 bases unmatched. The CDR3 spans 16 residues. The CDR3 spells CASSPSGGSSYNEQFF. As DNA, the CDR3 is TGCGCCAGCAGTCCTAGCGGGGGAAGCTCCTACAATGAGCAGTTCTTC.

In this sample, this clone turned up once. The chain joins TRBV4-1 to TRBJ2-1, with D possibly matching TRBD2 (5 bases). Germline V lookup: CDR1 MGHRA, CDR2 YSYEKL. V shed 0 bases and J shed 8 bases, with 14 bases lying between them. This CDR3 region has 15 residues. The DNA for the CDR3 is TGCGCCAGCAGCCAAGAATGGCGGTCCGGGGATGAGCAGTTCTTC. Encoded protein: CASSQEWRSGDEQFF.

This sequence joins TRBV10-3 and TRBJ2-2; TRBD1 aligns across 8 bases. Germline loops: CDR1 ENHRY, CDR2 SYGVKD. The trim removed 6 bases at V and 0 bases at J, leaving 3 bases unmatched. CDR3 length: 15 amino acids. The CDR3 DNA sequence: TGTGCCATCAGGGGGACAGGTGCGAACACCGGGGAGCTGTTTTTT. Protein sequence: CAIRGTGANTGELFF.

CDR3 DNA sequence: TGTGCCAGCAGTTCGACTTTGGGGGGGACCCAGTACTTC. It specifies CASSSTLGGTQYF. This chain connects TRBV28 to TRBJ2-5, with D tentatively TRBD2 (6 bases). Trimming took off 4 bases at V and 7 bases at J, with 13 bases between the two ends. The germline V gene encodes CDR1 MDHEN and CDR2 SYDVKM. The CDR3 runs to 13 residues.

This chain links TRBV6-5 with TRBJ1-3; TRBD1 agrees at 9 bases. Per germline, CDR1 MNHEY and CDR2 SVGAGI. The CDR3 spans 16 residues. V lost 0 bases to trimming and J lost 2 bases; unmatched junction nucleotides: 2. The CDR3 DNA reads as TGTGCCAGCAGTTACTCTACAGGGGGCACTGGAAACACCATATATTTT. It is translated as CASSYSTGGTGNTIYF.

The chain has TRBV5-1 and TRBJ2-2; TRBD2 aligns across 11 bases. Per the germline V gene, CDR1 is SGHRS and CDR2 is YFSETQ. The CDR3 runs 16 residues. J lost 5 bases, V lost 1 base, and 4 bases had no gene match. The CDR3 sequence: CASSLSLAGETGELFF. The CDR3 DNA is TGCGCCAGCAGCTTGTCACTAGCGGGGGAGACCGGGGAGCTGTTTTTT. Full variable domain (outside the CDR3, taken from reference TRBV5-1 and TRBJ2-2): KAGVTQTPRYLIKTRGQQVTLSCSPISGHRSVSWYQQTPGQGLQFLFEYFSETQRNKGNFPGRFSGRQFSNSRSEMNVSTLELGDSALYLCASSLSLAGETGELFFGEGSRLTVL.

This clone was seen a handful of times. The chain carries TRBV6-5 and TRBJ2-7; 7 bases are a match to TRBD1. CDR3 length equals 14 residues. Germline CDR1 reads MNHEY; CDR2 reads SVGAGI. V lost 5 bases to trimming and J lost 6 bases; unmatched junction nucleotides: 10. Written as DNA, the CDR3 is TGTGCCAGCAGTCCACGGTACAGGGGATTCGAGCAGTACGTC. It yields the protein CASSPRYRGFEQYV.

The chain employs TRBV30 and TRBJ1-5, with D uncertain. This CDR3 is built from 13 residues. Germline assignment: CDR1 GTSNPN and CDR2 SVGIG (reference sequence). V was trimmed by 1 base and J by 0 bases, leaving 4 bases between them. The CDR3, as DNA: TGTGCCTGGAGTGGTAATAGCAATCAGCCCCAGCATTTT. It encodes CAWSGNSNQPQHF.